The 23 T cell receptor beta chains reported below all come from one sample, sequenced in a study of cytomegalovirus exposure and HLA in healthy donors. Here immunoSEQ multiplex PCR was the method, and the copy in TCRdb shows in-frame clones only, minus some. This sample has roughly 200,000 clones, with 86% found just once. Sequencing was performed on PBMCs. The origin of the receptors is a man aged 25-45 years in good health and CMV-seropositive.

The gene calls are TRBV7-3 and TRBJ2-5, with 11 bases fitting TRBD2. V trimming: 3 bases; J trimming: 5 bases; junction bases outside the gene matches: 11. The CDR3 spans 17 residues. CDR1 and CDR2 from the germline V gene are SGHTA and FQGTGA. The CDR3 DNA reads TGTGCCAGCAGCTTGAGTGTAGCGGGAGGGCCATGGGAGACCCAGTACTTC. Amino acid sequence: CASSLSVAGGPWETQYF.

This clone was observed a single time. The genes are TRBV28 and TRBJ1-3, with a possible D match to TRBD1 (5 bases). The germline V gene encodes CDR1 MDHEN and CDR2 SYDVKM. This CDR3 contains 9 residues. CDR3 nucleotide sequence: TGTGCGGAGGGGAACACCATATATTTT. Translated: CAEGNTIYF.

The chain combines TRBV2 with TRBJ1-1, with D hard to call. Trimming removed 7 bases from V and 1 base from J, with 13 bases in between. CDR3 length: 14 residues. Germline assignment: CDR1 SNHLY and CDR2 FYNNEI. The CDR3 nucleotides are TGTGCCAGCAACACCCGACAACCGAACACTGAAGCTTTCTTT. The encoded protein is CASNTRQPNTEAFF.

DNA for the CDR3: TGTGCCAGCAGCTTAAGTGGGCAGGGCGAGCAGTACTTC. This gives the protein CASSLSGQGEQYF. The V and J genes are TRBV7-3 and TRBJ2-7; a possible D gene is TRBD1 (5 bases). The CDR3 loop spans 13 amino acids. Trimming stripped 1 base from V and 6 bases from J, with 10 bases between. Germline V lookup: CDR1 SGHTA, CDR2 FQGTGA.

This clone was observed a few times. This chain uses TRBV13 with TRBJ2-2; D possibly corresponds to TRBD2 (5 bases). This CDR3 has 13 residues. Germline V CDR1 and CDR2: PRHDT, FYEKMQ (reference sequence). The V end lost 4 bases, the J end lost 7 bases, and 10 bases lay between the germline ends. CDR3 sequence (DNA): TGTGCCAGCAGCTCCCCGGGGAGCGGGGAGCTGTTTTTT. Protein: CASSSPGSGELFF.

This chain joins TRBV5-6 and TRBJ1-4; TRBD1 matches 9 bases. The CDR3 totals 17 residues. Losses at the gene ends were 4 bases for V and 5 bases for J; bases not matched to a gene: 12. From germline, CDR1 is SGHDT and CDR2 YYEEEE. The CDR3 loop reads CASSPGQGNKGNEKLFF. CDR3 nucleotide sequence: TGTGCCAGCAGCCCGGGACAGGGCAACAAGGGAAATGAAAAACTGTTTTTT.

The chain uses TRBV7-2 and TRBJ2-3; no definite D call. Trimming pared 1 base from V and 6 bases from J, leaving 14 bases between. The CDR3 runs to 15 residues. The germline CDR1 and CDR2 sequences are SGHTA and FQGNSA. In DNA form, the CDR3 reads TGTGCCAGCAGCTTAGTGGGGTCCCCGAGGGATACGCAGTATTTT. The encoded protein is CASSLVGSPRDTQYF.

The chain is built from TRBV19 and TRBJ1-2; the match to TRBD1 covers 7 bases. The germline V gene encodes CDR1 LNHDA and CDR2 SQIVND (reference sequence). V lost 8 bases and J lost 3; bases outside the gene matches: 9. This CDR3 has 14 residues. The CDR3 nucleotides read TGTGCCAGTCAAAGAGACAGGGCAGACTATGGCTACACCTTC. Amino acid sequence: CASQRDRADYGYTF.

This clone was seen only once. The genes are TRBV6-5 and TRBJ2-7; TRBD1 might be the D (6 bases). With 0 bases removed from V and 6 bases from J, the gap between germline ends came to 9 bases. The CDR3 is 13 residues long. Germline CDR1 and CDR2: MNHEY and SVGAGI. The CDR3: CASSYSRGSEQYF. The CDR3 DNA reads TGTGCCAGCAGTTACTCGAGGGGGAGCGAGCAGTACTTC.

This clone has more than one count but fewer than ten. The rearrangement uses TRBV30 and TRBJ2-5; 10 positions agree with TRBD1. J gave up 4 bases and V 3 bases, and 14 bases lay outside the gene matches. Germline loops: CDR1 GTSNPN, CDR2 SVGIG (reference sequence). The length of the CDR3 is 17 residues. Here the CDR3 DNA reads TGTGCCTGGAGCCCCTTGGGGGAGACAGGGGGCCTAGAGACCCAGTACTTC. Its protein product is CAWSPLGETGGLETQYF.

The gene calls are TRBV6-1 and TRBJ1-3; D gene uncertain. Germline lookup yields CDR1 MNHNS and CDR2 SASEGT. V lost 2 bases, J lost 0 bases, and 11 bases lay in between. This CDR3 spans 16 amino acids. CDR3: CASSELAAGSGNTIYF. The CDR3 region has the DNA TGTGCCAGCAGTGAATTGGCAGCCGGCTCTGGAAACACCATATATTTT.

The chain couples TRBV30 to TRBJ1-1; no reliable D call. V lost 2 bases and J lost 1, with 8 bases in between. Germline CDR1 reads GTSNPN; CDR2 reads SVGIG (reference sequence). The CDR3 has 13 amino acids. CDR3 amino acids: CAWSRDGNTEAFF. The CDR3 nucleotides read TGTGCCTGGAGTAGGGATGGGAACACTGAAGCTTTCTTT.

The V call is TRBV18, the J call TRBJ1-6, with 7 bases fitting TRBD1. The CDR3 loop spans 15 amino acids. The ends lost 3 bases at V and 8 bases at J; junction bases unmatched: 7. CDR1 and CDR2 (germline): KGHSH, LQKENI. The CDR3 reads CASSPDRGGDSPLHF. The DNA of the CDR3 is TGTGCCAGCTCACCGGATAGAGGGGGCGATTCACCCCTCCACTTT. The variable domain in full, completed from reference TRBV18 and TRBJ1-6, reads NAGVMQNPRHLVRRRGQEARLRCSPMKGHSHVYWYRQLPEEGLKFMVYLQKENIIDESGMPKERFSAEFPKEGPSILRIQQVVRGDSAAYFCASSPDRGGDSPLHFGNGTRLTVT.

The genes are TRBV6-5 and TRBJ2-7, with D unclear. Germline CDR1 is MNHEY and CDR2 is SVGAGI. The CDR3 extends over 12 amino acids. Trimming removed 7 bases from V and 5 bases from J, with 12 bases in between. This CDR3 is CASKGRLHEQYF. In DNA, the CDR3 is TGTGCCAGCAAGGGCAGACTTCACGAGCAGTACTTC.

The CDR3 bases are TGTGCCAGCAGTTTAACTTCAGGTCAGGGAGACACCGGGGAGCTGTTTTTT. It specifies CASSLTSGQGDTGELFF. The V gene is TRBV27, the J gene TRBJ2-2; tentatively, D is TRBD1 or TRBD2 (5 bases each). The CDR3 loop spans 17 amino acids. CDR1 is MNHEY and CDR2 is SMNVEV in the germline V gene (reference sequence). Trimming removed 2 bases from V and 3 bases from J, with 16 bases in between.

This chain connects TRBV7-8 to TRBJ1-1; weak D call: TRBD1 (6 bases). The CDR3 is 13 amino acids. Germline values: CDR1 SGHVS, CDR2 FQNEAQ. Trimming pared 5 bases from V and 7 bases from J, leaving 14 bases between. The CDR3 coding sequence is TGTGCCAGCAGCGAGGGGGGGATTATTGAAGCTTTCTTT. Translated: CASSEGGIIEAFF.

The chain employs TRBV7-9 and TRBJ2-2; no clear D gene. The CDR3 extends over 13 amino acids. V dropped 0 bases and J dropped 6 bases, with 5 bases sitting between them. The germline V gene has CDR1 SEHNR and CDR2 FQNEAQ (reference sequence). CDR3 in DNA: TGTGCCAGCAGCTTAGCTCTGGCCGGGGAGCTGTTTTTT. Amino acids: CASSLALAGELFF.

The chain couples TRBV4-3 to TRBJ1-1; D not certain. Trimming stripped 9 bases from V and 4 bases from J, with 9 bases between. The CDR3 sequence is 11 residues long. Germline V lookup: CDR1 LGHNA, CDR2 YSLEER. CDR3 sequence (DNA): TGCGCCAGTTCGAGTAGCACTGAAGCTTTCTTT. It codes for CASSSSTEAFF.

This clone was recorded a few times. This chain connects TRBV6-6 to TRBJ2-7; D perhaps matches TRBD1 (6 bases). Germline CDR1 MNHNY, CDR2 SVGAGI (reference sequence). The CDR3 has 13 residues. With 10 bases removed from V and 3 bases from J, the gap between germline ends came to 16 bases. The CDR3 sequence is CATMIGRGYEQYF. CDR3 nucleotide sequence: TGTGCCACCATGATAGGCAGGGGCTACGAGCAGTACTTC.

The genes are TRBV7-2 and TRBJ2-2, with 8 bases that match TRBD1. The CDR3 covers 14 residues. V shed 4 bases and J 3 bases; nucleotides not matched to a gene: 1. Germline V gene data show CDR1 as SGHTA and CDR2 as FQGNSA. CDR3 coding DNA: TGTGCCAGCAGCTCGACAGGGGACACCGGGGAGCTGTTTTTT. Translation gives CASSSTGDTGELFF.

This chain links TRBV27 with TRBJ2-3, with 10 bases lining up with TRBD2. With V trimmed by 8 bases and J by 5 bases, 10 bases remained unmatched. Per germline, CDR1 MNHEY and CDR2 SMNVEV (reference sequence). The length of the CDR3 is 15 residues. Here the CDR3 reads CASRAFSGGIDTQYF. CDR3 nucleotides: TGTGCCAGCCGAGCCTTTAGCGGGGGGATAGATACGCAGTATTTT.

The V gene is TRBV27, the J gene TRBJ2-2; 9 bases fit TRBD2. Losses at the gene ends were 5 bases for V and 4 bases for J; bases not matched to a gene: 8. The CDR3 covers 16 residues. Germline-derived CDR1 and CDR2 are MNHEY and SMNVEV (reference sequence). The CDR3 DNA is TGTGCCAGCAGTCTCATAGCGGGAGAGGGCACCGGGGAGCTGTTTTTT. Protein sequence: CASSLIAGEGTGELFF.

V usage is TRBV6-5 and J usage is TRBJ2-5; 9 bases map to TRBD2. The J segment lost 5 bases and the V segment lost 3 bases, leaving 10 bases of the junction unmatched. Germline-derived CDR1 and CDR2 are MNHEY and SVGAGI. This CDR3 contains 16 residues. Here the CDR3 reads CASSYWTSADPETQYF. CDR3 nucleotide sequence: TGTGCCAGCAGTTATTGGACTAGCGCAGATCCGGAGACCCAGTACTTC.